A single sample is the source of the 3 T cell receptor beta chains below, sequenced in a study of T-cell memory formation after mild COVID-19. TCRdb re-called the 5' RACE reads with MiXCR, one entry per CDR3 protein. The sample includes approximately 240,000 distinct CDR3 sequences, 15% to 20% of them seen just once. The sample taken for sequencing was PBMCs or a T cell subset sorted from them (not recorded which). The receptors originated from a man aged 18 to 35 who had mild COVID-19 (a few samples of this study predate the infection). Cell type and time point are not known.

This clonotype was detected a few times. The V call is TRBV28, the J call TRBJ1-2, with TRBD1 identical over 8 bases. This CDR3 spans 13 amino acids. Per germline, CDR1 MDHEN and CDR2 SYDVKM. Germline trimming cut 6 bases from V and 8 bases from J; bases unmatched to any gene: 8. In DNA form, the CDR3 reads TGTGCCAGCAGCCCGGACAGGGAGAGGGGCTACACCTTC. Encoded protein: CASSPDRERGYTF.

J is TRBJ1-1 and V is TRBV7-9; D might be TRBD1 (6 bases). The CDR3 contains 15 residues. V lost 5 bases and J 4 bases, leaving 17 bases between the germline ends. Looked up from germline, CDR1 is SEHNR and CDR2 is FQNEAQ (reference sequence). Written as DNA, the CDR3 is TGTGCCAGCAGCACCGGCCACAGGGAAGGCACTGAAGCTTTCTTT. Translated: CASSTGHREGTEAFF.

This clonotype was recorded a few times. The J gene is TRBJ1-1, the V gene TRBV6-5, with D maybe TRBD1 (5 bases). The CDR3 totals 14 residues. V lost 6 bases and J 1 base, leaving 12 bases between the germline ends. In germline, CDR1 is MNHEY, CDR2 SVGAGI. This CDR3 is CASSSNTGNTEAFF. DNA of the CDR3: TGTGCCAGCAGCTCCAATACAGGGAACACTGAAGCTTTCTTT.